This T cell receptor (beta chain) was obtained from a study of blood T cell repertoires in COVID-19. About the research overall: Samples of COVID-19 (acute and convalescent) were obtained from the United States, Italy and Spain.

Across about two dozen US areas, participants ranged in age from about 18 to 90 years. In assigning cohorts, the study relied on participant-reported clinical history. Authors' processing steps: Amplifying reference gene primers gave estimates of nucleated cell counts. TCRdb's copy holds only in-frame clones and misses some; the assay was immunoSEQ multiplex PCR. V and J calls and clone size are those listed in that table; D and trimming were worked out from the DNA. Of around 150,000 clones in the sample, approximately 80% were seen once. The CDR3 is 14 amino acids. CDR1 is KGHSH and CDR2 is LQKENI in the germline V gene. With 0 bases removed from V and 5 bases from J, the gap between germline ends came to 11 bases.

The sequencing input was PBMCs or T cells enriched from blood (not recorded which). The receptor's source is a man between 65 and 80 years old who had been exposed to COVID-19. This rearrangement joins TRBV18 to TRBJ2-7; maybe TRBD1 (5 bases). CDR3 sequence reads: CASSPPGLSNEQYF. For the CDR3, the DNA is TGTGCCAGCTCACCACCGGGGCTTTCCAACGAGCAGTACTTC.